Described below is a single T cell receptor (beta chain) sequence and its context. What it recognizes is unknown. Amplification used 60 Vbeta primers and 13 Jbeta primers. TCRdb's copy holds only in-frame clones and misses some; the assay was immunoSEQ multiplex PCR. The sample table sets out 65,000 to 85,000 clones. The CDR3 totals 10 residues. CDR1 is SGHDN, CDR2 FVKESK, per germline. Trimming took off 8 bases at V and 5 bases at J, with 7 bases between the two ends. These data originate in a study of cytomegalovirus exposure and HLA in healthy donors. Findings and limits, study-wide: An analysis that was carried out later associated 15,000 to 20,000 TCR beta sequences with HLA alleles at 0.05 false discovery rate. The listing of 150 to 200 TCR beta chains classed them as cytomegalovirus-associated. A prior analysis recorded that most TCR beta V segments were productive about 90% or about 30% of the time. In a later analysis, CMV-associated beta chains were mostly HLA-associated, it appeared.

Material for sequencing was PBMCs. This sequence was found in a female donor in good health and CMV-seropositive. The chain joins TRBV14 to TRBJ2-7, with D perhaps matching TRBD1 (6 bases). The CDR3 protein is CASGQNEQYF. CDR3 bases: TGTGCCAGCGGACAGAACGAGCAGTACTTC.